The present T cell receptor (beta chain) was sequenced within a study of vaccination effects on CD4 cells after COVID-19. This CDR3 contains 14 residues. Per germline, CDR1 SNHLY and CDR2 FYNNEI. Between the trimmed V and J ends, which lost 8 bases and 5 bases, there was a span of 16 bases. ViraFEST assay sequencing came after antigen-specific CD4+ T cells were expanded with viral peptide pools. CD4+ T cell isolation took place after approximately ten days of culture. Cultures had half their medium replaced with IL-2 medium on days 3 and 7. Produced via immunoSEQ multiplex PCR; TCRdb's table is partial and in-frame only. The sample has around 31,000 clones; roughly two thirds are singletons. Concerning this clone itself: What it recognizes is unknown.

Whole-study findings and limits: Limitations: small convalescent group and missing early post-infection timepoints. Only a single clone (1 of 255 vaccine-induced clones in healthy vaccinees) cross-reacted with common cold coronaviruses.

J is TRBJ1-5 and V is TRBV2; TRBD1 might be the D (6 bases). The material sequenced was CD4+ T cells from PBMCs cultured with HCoV-229E spike peptides, taken before COVID-19 vaccination. The TCR originated in a human donor who received a COVID-19 vaccine. The CDR3: CASGPDSGYQPQHF. The CDR3 nucleotides are TGTGCCAGCGGCCCGGACAGTGGCTATCAGCCCCAGCATTTT.